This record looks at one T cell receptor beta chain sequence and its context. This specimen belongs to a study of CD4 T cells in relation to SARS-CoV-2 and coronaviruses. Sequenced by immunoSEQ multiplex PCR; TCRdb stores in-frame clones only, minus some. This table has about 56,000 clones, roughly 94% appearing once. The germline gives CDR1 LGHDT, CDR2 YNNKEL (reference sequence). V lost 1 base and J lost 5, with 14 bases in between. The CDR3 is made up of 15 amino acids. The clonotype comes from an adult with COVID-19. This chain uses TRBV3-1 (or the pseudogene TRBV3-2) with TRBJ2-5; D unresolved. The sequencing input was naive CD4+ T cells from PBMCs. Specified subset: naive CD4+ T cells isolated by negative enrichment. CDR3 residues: CASSQGWPLQETQYF. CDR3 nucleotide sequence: TGTGCCAGCAGCCAAGGGTGGCCCCTCCAGGAGACCCAGTACTTC.